The T cell receptor beta chain described here comes from a study of cytomegalovirus exposure and HLA in healthy donors. 60 Vbeta and 13 Jbeta primers were used in PCR. The repertoire was sequenced with immunoSEQ multiplex PCR; TCRdb's copy has only in-frame clones and lacks some. The sample yields under 250,000 clones, approximately 78% seen once. V lost 2 bases, J lost 4 bases, and 7 bases stayed unmatched. This CDR3 contains 16 residues. Germline V CDR1 and CDR2: SNHLY, FYNNEI. Sequenced: PBMCs. The receptor was isolated from a male donor in good health and CMV-seronegative. The rearrangement joins TRBV2 to TRBJ2-5; 10 bases fit TRBD2. CDR3 sequence: CASSENPSGSSETQYF. CDR3 DNA sequence: TGTGCCAGCAGTGAAAACCCTAGCGGGAGTTCAGAGACCCAGTACTTC.